This T cell receptor (beta chain) was sequenced for a study of blood T cells in healthy people across ages. Combining a sample-barcoded 5' primer with a J-beta primer mix, a second PCR ran for roughly 7 to 12 cycles. TCRdb analysed the 5' RACE reads with MiXCR anew, one entry per CDR3 protein. The table shows 980,000 or so distinct CDR3 sequences, with 48% occurring only once. The CDR3 length is 15 residues. CDR1 and CDR2 from the germline V gene are KGHDR and SFDVKD. Trimming cost V 3 bases and J 3 bases, with 10 bases left between them. The clonotype comes from a man aged 25-45 years in good health. The chain couples TRBV24-1 to TRBJ1-4; D is perhaps TRBD1 (5 bases). Sequences were obtained from blood. This CDR3 is CATSDAGRPNEKLFF. The CDR3 region has the DNA TGTGCCACCAGTGATGCGGGACGGCCTAATGAAAAACTGTTTTTT.